This TCR beta chain comes out of a study of T cell changes during pregnancy in multiple sclerosis (dated by TCRdb to about 2019). Some background on the complete study: Changes in the T cell repertoire over the course of pregnancy were examined in this study in women with multiple sclerosis.

The method behind the library was the immunoSEQ multiplex PCR assay. The clones in this table, taken by TCRdb from immuneACCESS, are in-frame only. Not every clone is retained; where verified, under half of the shortfall comes from an unresolved V gene, and the cause of the rest is unknown. This sample lists about 76,000 clones; about 90% were detected once. Approximately 1.8% of the sample goes to the ten largest clones. There are a few counts of this clone. This clone's antigen is unknown. No per-base quality is available; no much larger clone lies one base away. The trim is 2 bases for V and 0 bases for J, with a gap of 4 bases between the germline ends. As encoded in the germline V gene, CDR1 is MRHNA while CDR2 is SNTAGT. From the cysteine up to the phenylalanine, the CDR3 has a length of 13 residues. Only the CDR3 portion is preserved as DNA: 39 bases, with reading frame beginning at the first base.

The rearranged chain carries TRBV6-4 and TRBJ1-1, with the D gene uncertain. Here the sequenced sample was peripheral blood, taken in the first trimester of pregnancy. The clonotype originates from a female donor in good health, enrolled as a control in a pregnancy study. The nucleotide sequence is TGTGCCAGCAGTGACGGCTTGAACACTGAAGCTTTCTTT. It is translated as CASSDGLNTEAFF.